The next 7 T cell receptor beta chains were all read from a single sample in a study of cytomegalovirus exposure and HLA in healthy donors. With 60 Vbeta and 13 Jbeta primers, the PCR was carried out. TCRdb's copy holds only in-frame clones and misses some; the assay was immunoSEQ multiplex PCR. The data show under 200,000 clones, with more than 65% seen just once and around 3.6% held by the top ten. The specimen sequenced was PBMCs. These receptors all come from a man aged 35-49 years in good health and CMV-seropositive.

This chain links TRBV28 with TRBJ2-7; D not certain. The CDR3 length is 16 residues. Trimming left V 4 bases short and J 0 bases short, with 16 bases between. In germline, CDR1 is MDHEN, CDR2 SYDVKM. The DNA of the CDR3 is TGTGCCAGCAGTTCCTCGGCGCGGCAAAGCTCCTACGAGCAGTACTTC. It translates to CASSSSARQSSYEQYF.

V gene TRBV6-1 combines with J gene TRBJ2-7, with 7 positions matching TRBD1. Losses at the gene ends were 1 base for V and 4 bases for J; bases not matched to a gene: 7. Germline CDR1 is MNHNS and CDR2 is SASEGT. The CDR3 has 15 residues. DNA for the CDR3: TGTGCCAGCAGTGAAGGACAGGGAAGAGTATACGAGCAGTACTTC. Its translation: CASSEGQGRVYEQYF.

This clone came up a few times. The genes are TRBV19 and TRBJ2-7; D is undetermined. CDR1 is LNHDA and CDR2 is SQIVND in the germline V gene (reference sequence). CDR3 length equals 14 residues. V lost 4 bases and J 1 base, leaving 11 bases between the germline ends. For the CDR3, the DNA is TGTGCCAGTAGTACCCAGGCAGATTCCTACGAGCAGTACTTC. Translation gives CASSTQADSYEQYF. The variable domain in full, with the rest retrieved from reference TRBV19 and TRBJ2-7, is DGGITQSPKYLFRKEGQNVTLSCEQNLNHDAMYWYRQDPGQGLRLIYYSQIVNDFQKGDIAEGYSVSREKKESFPLTVTSAQKNPTAFYLCASSTQADSYEQYFGPGTRLTVT.

This clone was seen just once. The chain joins TRBV11-2 to TRBJ1-2, with 7 bases matching TRBD1. From germline, CDR1 is SGHAT and CDR2 FQNNGV. The V gene end was trimmed by 5 bases and the J gene end by 4 bases; junction bases not matched to a gene: 4. The CDR3 extends over 13 amino acids. The CDR3 sequence is CASSRRGFYGYTF. As DNA, the CDR3 is TGTGCCAGCAGCCGCAGGGGGTTCTATGGCTACACCTTC.

The V and J genes are TRBV27 and TRBJ1-6; 8 nucleotides align to TRBD1. The CDR3 extends over 17 amino acids. Unmatched junction bases numbered 11, after V lost 3 bases and J lost 7 bases. Germline CDR1 and CDR2: MNHEY and SMNVEV (reference sequence). The DNA for the CDR3 is TGTGCCAGCAGTTTGAAGAGGGGGGACAGGATCAATTCACCCCTCCACTTT. It specifies CASSLKRGDRINSPLHF.

V is TRBV7-7 and J is TRBJ2-2, with 14 bases lining up with TRBD2. The germline V gene has CDR1 SSHAT and CDR2 FNYEAQ (reference sequence). This CDR3 has 15 amino acids. Trimming cost V 7 bases and J 4 bases; bases outside gene matches: 2. Here the CDR3 reads CASKGTSGSTGELFF. The CDR3 DNA reads as TGTGCCAGCAAAGGGACTAGCGGGAGCACCGGGGAGCTGTTTTTT.

This chain connects TRBV28 to TRBJ1-2; TRBD1 is a possible D gene (6 bases). This CDR3 comprises 13 residues. Trimming stripped 6 bases from V and 4 bases from J, with 12 bases between. Germline V gene data show CDR1 as MDHEN and CDR2 as SYDVKM. In DNA form, the CDR3 reads TGTGCCAGCAGCGAAACAGGGCGCTATGGCTACACCTTC. Protein: CASSETGRYGYTF.